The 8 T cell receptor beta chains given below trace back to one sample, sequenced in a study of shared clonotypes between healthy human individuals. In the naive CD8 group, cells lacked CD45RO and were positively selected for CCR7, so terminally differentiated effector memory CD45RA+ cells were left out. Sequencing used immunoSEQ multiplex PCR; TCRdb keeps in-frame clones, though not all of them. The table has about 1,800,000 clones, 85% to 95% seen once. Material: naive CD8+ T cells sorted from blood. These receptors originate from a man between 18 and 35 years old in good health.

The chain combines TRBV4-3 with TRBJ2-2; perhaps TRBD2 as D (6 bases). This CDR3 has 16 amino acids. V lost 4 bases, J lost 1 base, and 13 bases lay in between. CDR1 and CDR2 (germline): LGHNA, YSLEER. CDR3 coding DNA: TGCGCCAGCAGCCCCCTCCTGGGGGGGAACACCGGGGAGCTGTTTTTT. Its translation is CASSPLLGGNTGELFF.

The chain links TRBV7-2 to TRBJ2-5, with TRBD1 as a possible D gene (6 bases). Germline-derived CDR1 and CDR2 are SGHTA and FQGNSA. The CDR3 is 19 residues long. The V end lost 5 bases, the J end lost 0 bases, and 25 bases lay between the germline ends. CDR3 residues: CASSPFLQGRRGDQETQYF. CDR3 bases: TGTGCCAGCAGCCCCTTTTTGCAGGGGAGAAGAGGGGACCAAGAGACCCAGTACTTC.

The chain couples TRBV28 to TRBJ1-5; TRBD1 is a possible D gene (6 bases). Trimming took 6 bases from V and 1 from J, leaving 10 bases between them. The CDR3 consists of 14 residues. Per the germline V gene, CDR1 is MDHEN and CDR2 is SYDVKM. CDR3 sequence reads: CASRGTSSNQPQHF. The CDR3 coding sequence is TGTGCCAGCAGGGGGACATCGAGCAATCAGCCCCAGCATTTT. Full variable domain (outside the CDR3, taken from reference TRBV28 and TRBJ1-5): DVKVTQSSRYLVKRTGEKVFLECVQDMDHENMFWYRQDPGLGLRLIYFSYDVKMKEKGDIPEGYSVSREKKERFSLILESASTNQTSMYLCASRGTSSNQPQHFGDGTRLSIL.

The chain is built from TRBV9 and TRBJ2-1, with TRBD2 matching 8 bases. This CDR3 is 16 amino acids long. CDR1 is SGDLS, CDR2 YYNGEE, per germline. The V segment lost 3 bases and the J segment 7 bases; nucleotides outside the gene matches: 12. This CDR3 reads CASSAGGSLMINEQFF. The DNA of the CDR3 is TGTGCCAGCAGCGCGGGGGGGAGTTTAATGATAAATGAGCAGTTCTTC.

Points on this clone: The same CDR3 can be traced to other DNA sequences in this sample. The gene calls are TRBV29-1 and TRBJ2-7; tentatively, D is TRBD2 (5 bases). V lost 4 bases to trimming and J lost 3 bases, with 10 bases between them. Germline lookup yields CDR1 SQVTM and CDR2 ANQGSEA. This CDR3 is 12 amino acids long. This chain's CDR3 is CSVVTSGYEQYF. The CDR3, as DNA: TGCAGCGTTGTAACCAGCGGCTACGAGCAGTACTTC.

The DNA for the CDR3 is TGTGCCAGCAGCGTAGAAGGAGCGGGTCAGCAGTTCTTC. Translated, it gives CASSVEGAGQQFF. The chain couples TRBV9 to TRBJ2-1; D may be TRBD2 (6 bases). Trimming took 0 bases from V and 11 from J, leaving 12 bases between them. The germline V gene has CDR1 SGDLS and CDR2 YYNGEE. This CDR3 region has 13 residues.

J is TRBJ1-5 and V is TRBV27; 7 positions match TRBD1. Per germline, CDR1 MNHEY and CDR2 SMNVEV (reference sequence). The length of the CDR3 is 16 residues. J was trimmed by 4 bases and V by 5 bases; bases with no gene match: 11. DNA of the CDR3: TGTGCCAGCAGTCCCGGGACAGTGATCTTTAATCAGCCCCAGCATTTT. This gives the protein CASSPGTVIFNQPQHF.

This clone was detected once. For the CDR3, the DNA is TGTGCCAGCAGCGAGACAGCGAACACCGGGGAGCTGTTTTTT. Its translation is CASSETANTGELFF. The rearrangement uses TRBV5-4 and TRBJ2-2, with TRBD1 as a possible D gene (5 bases). The length of the CDR3 is 14 residues. Trimming shortened V by 4 bases and J by 0 bases, and 7 bases separated the two germline ends. The V gene's germline CDR1 is SGHNT and CDR2 YYREEE (reference sequence).